This T cell receptor beta chain was recorded in a study of T cells in localized non-small cell lung cancer. Regarding the study as a whole: Uninvolved nearby lung showed the greatest T cell clonality, exceeding that found in tumor. Of the top 100 tumor clones, median around 62 were in adjacent lung, more than 25 among its top 100. Multi-region tumor sequencing was not done, so intratumor heterogeneity could not be excluded. Density of T cells in blood, when higher, went with longer overall survival.

The method was immunoSEQ multiplex PCR; TCRdb's version includes in-frame clones alone and lacks a portion of them. The table records about 52,000 clones, approximately 90% of them present only once. V dropped 11 bases and J dropped 8; count of bases not matched to a gene: 10. The CDR3 spans 12 residues. Germline V gives CDR1 MGHDK, CDR2 SYGVNS. Remarks on this clone: As yet, its antigen is unknown.

The chain couples TRBV25-1 to TRBJ1-2, with 8 bases fitting TRBD1. This TCR derives from a male donor older than 55 with stage III squamous cell lung carcinoma. Sequences were derived from peripheral blood, sampled before any cancer treatment. This CDR3 reads CAVLTGAGGYTF. In nucleotides, the CDR3 is TGTGCCGTACTGACAGGGGCGGGGGGCTACACCTTC.